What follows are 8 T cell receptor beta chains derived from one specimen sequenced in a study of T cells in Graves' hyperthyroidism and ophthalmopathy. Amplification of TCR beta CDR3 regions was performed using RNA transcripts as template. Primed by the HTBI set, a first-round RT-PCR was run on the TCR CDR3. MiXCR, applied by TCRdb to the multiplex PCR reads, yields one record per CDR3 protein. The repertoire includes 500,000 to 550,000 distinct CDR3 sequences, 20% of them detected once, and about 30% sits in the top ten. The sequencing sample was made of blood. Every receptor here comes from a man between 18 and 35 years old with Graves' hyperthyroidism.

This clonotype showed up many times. CDR3 coding DNA: TGTGCCATTCGGACAGAGGGTGGGCGCGGCACTGAAGCTTTCTTT. Its protein is CAIRTEGGRGTEAFF. The chain employs TRBV2 and TRBJ1-1, with D possibly matching TRBD1 (6 bases). The CDR3 totals 15 residues. Germline V gene data show CDR1 as SNHLY and CDR2 as FYNNEI. With 10 bases removed from V and 4 bases from J, the gap between germline ends came to 22 bases.

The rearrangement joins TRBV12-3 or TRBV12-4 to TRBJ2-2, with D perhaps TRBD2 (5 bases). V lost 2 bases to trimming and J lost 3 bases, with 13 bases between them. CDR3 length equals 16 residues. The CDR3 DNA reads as TGTGCCAGCAGTTTACCCCCCCGGGGAGACACCGGGGAGCTGTTTTTT. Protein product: CASSLPPRGDTGELFF.

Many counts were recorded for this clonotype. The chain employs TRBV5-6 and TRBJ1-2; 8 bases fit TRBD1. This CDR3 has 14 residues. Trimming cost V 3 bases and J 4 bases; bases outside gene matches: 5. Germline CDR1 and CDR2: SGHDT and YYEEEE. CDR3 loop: CASSSTGQGYGYTF. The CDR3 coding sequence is TGTGCCAGCAGCTCGACAGGACAGGGCTATGGCTACACCTTC. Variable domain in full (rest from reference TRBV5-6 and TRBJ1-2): DAGVTQSPTHLIKTRGQQVTLRCSPKSGHDTVSWYQQALGQGPQFIFQYYEEEERQRGNFPDRFSGHQFPNYSSELNVNALLLGDSALYLCASSSTGQGYGYTFGSGTRLTVV.

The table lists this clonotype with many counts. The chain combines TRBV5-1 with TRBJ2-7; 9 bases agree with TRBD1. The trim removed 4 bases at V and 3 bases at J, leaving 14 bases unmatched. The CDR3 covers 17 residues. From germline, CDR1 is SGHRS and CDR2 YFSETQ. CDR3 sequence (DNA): TGCGCCAGCAGCCAAACCCCCTCCGGGACAGGGTTCTACGAGCAGTACTTC. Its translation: CASSQTPSGTGFYEQYF.

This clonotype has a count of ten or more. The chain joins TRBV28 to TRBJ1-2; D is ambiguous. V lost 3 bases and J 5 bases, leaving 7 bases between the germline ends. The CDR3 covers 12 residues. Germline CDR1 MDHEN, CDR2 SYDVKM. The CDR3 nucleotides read TGTGCCAGCAGTTTCCAGACTTATGGCTACACCTTC. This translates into CASSFQTYGYTF.

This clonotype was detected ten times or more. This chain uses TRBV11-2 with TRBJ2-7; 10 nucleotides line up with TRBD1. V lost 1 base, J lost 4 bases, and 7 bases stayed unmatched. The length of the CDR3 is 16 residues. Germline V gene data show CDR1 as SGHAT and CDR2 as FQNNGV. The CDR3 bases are TGTGCCAGCAGCTTAGGTCCCCGGGACAGGGGTTACGAGCAGTACTTC. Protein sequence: CASSLGPRDRGYEQYF. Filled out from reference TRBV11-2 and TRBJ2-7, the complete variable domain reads EAGVAQSPRYKIIEKRQSVAFWCNPISGHATLYWYQQILGQGPKLLIQFQNNGVVDDSQLPKDRFSAERLKGVDSTLKIQPAKLEDSAVYLCASSLGPRDRGYEQYFGPGTRLTVT.

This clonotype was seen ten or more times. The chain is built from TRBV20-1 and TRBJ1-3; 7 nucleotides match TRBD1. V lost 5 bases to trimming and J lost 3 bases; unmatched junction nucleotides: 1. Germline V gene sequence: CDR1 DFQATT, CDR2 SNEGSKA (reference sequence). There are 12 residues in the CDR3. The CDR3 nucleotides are TGCAGTGCTTGGGACAGTGGAAACACCATATATTTT. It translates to CSAWDSGNTIYF.

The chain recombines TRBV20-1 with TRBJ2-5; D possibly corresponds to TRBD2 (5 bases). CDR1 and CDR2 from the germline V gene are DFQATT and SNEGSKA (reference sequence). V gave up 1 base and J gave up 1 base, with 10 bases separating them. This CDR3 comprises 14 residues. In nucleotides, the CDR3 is TGCAGTGCTAGAGCCCCACTAGTCCAAGAGACCCAGTACTTC. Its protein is CSARAPLVQETQYF.